Given below is one T cell receptor (beta chain) in context. The antigen remains unidentified. One junction end does not reproduce the germline sequence, and a read error may be involved. The data are from a study of molecular identifiers for immune sequencing clone quantification. Per the germline V gene, CDR1 is DFQATT and CDR2 is SNEGSKA (reference sequence). The CDR3 consists of 17 residues. Making the bulk TCR libraries relied on previously described methods and listed TCR primers. TCRdb independently ran MiXCR on the PCR reads; one entry per CDR3 protein. The sample lists roughly 10,000 distinct CDR3 sequences; roughly a sixth were seen once. Study results and caveats: Jurkat TCR RNA spiked in from one cell reportedly remained identifiable amid about 1 million naive cells. Clones exceeding 20 RNA copies carried over 98% of effector molecules but under 1% of naive-cell molecules.

The clonotype originates from a human donor in good health. Some libraries in this study had Jurkat cell RNA spiked in. The specimen was naive CD8+ T cells from blood, with Jurkat cell RNA spiked in. This sample's subset: FACS-sorted CD8+CD4-CCR7+CD45RA+ naive T cells. The gene calls are TRBV20-1 and TRBJ2-7, with TRBD2 matching 11 bases. The CDR3 reads CGASGTSGDWNYYEQYF. Written as DNA, the CDR3 is TGCGGTGCCTCCGGGACTAGCGGAGATTGGAATTACTACGAGCAGTACTTC.